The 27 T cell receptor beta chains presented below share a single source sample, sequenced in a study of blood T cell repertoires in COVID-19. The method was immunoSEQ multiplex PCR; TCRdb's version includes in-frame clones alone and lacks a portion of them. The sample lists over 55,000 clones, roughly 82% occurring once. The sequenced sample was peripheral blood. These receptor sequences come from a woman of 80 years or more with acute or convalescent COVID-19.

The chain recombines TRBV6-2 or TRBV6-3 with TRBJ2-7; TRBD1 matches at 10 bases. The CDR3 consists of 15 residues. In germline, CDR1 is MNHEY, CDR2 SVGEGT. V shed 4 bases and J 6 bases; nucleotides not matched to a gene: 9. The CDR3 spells CASSFFGTGAGEQYF. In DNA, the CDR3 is TGTGCCAGCAGTTTTTTCGGGACAGGGGCGGGCGAGCAGTACTTC.

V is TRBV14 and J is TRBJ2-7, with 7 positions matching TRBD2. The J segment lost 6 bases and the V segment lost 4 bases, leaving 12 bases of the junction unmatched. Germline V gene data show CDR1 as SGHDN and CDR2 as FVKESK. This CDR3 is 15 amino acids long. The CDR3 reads CASSRQLGRGSEQYF. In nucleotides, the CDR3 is TGTGCCAGCAGCCGCCAACTAGGGAGGGGATCCGAGCAGTACTTC.

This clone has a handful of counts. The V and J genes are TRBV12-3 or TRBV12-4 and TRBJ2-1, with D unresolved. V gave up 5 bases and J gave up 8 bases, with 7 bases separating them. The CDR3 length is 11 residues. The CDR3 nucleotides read TGTGCCAGCAGTCTCTTTGATGAGCAGTTCTTC. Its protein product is CASSLFDEQFF.

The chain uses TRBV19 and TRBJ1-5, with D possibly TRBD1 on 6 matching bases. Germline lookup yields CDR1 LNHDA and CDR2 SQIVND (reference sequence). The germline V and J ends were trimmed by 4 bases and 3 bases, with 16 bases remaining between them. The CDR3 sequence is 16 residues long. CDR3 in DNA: TGTGCCAGTAGTACGGGTGACAGGATACTCAATCAGCCCCAGCATTTT. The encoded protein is CASSTGDRILNQPQHF.

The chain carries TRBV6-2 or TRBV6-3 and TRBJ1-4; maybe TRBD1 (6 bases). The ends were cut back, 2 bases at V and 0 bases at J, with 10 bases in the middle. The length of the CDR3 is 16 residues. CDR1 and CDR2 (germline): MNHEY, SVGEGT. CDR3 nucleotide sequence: TGTGCCAGCAGTTACGGGACACACCCAACTAATGAAAAACTGTTTTTT. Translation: CASSYGTHPTNEKLFF.

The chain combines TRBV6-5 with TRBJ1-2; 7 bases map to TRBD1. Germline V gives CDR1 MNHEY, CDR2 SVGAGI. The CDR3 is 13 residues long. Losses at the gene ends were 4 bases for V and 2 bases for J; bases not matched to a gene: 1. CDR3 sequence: CASSLTGNYGYTF. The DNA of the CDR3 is TGTGCCAGCAGTTTGACAGGGAACTATGGCTACACCTTC.

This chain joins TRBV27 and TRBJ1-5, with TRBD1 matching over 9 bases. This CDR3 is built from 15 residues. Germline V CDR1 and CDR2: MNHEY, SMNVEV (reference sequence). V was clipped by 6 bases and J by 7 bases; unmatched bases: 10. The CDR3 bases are TGTGCCAGCAGACGGGACAGGGCTAAAAGCCAGCCCCAGCATTTT. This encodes CASRRDRAKSQPQHF.

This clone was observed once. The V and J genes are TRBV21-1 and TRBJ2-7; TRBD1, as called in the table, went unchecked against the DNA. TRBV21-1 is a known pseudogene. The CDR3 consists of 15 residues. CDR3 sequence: CASSKKIRGSYEQYF. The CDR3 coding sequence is TGTGCCAGCAGCAAAAAAATCAGGGGGTCCTACGAGCAGTACTTC.

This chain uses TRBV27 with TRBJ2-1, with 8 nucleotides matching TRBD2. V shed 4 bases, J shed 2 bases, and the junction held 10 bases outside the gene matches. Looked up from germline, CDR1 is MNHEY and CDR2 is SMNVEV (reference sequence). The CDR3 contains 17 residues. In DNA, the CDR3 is TGTGCCAGCAGTTGGATCTCTCGGGGGGGAGCCTACAATGAGCAGTTCTTC. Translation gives CASSWISRGGAYNEQFF.

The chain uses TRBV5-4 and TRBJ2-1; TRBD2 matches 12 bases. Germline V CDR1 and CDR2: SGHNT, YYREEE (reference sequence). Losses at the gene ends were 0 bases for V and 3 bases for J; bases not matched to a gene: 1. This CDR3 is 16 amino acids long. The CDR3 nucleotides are TGTGCCAGCAGCTTGGCACTAGCGGGAGGCTACAATGAGCAGTTCTTC. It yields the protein CASSLALAGGYNEQFF. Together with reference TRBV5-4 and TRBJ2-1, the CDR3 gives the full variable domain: ETGVTQSPTHLIKTRGQQVTLRCSSQSGHNTVSWYQQALGQGPQFIFQYYREEENGRGNFPPRFSGLQFPNYSSELNVNALELDDSALYLCASSLALAGGYNEQFFGPGTRLTVL.

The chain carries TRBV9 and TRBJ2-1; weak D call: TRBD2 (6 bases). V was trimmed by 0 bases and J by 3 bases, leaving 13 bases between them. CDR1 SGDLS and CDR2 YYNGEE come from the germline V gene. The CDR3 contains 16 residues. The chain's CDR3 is CASSVAPTGDYNEQFF. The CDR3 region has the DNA TGTGCCAGCAGCGTAGCTCCCACGGGAGACTACAATGAGCAGTTCTTC.

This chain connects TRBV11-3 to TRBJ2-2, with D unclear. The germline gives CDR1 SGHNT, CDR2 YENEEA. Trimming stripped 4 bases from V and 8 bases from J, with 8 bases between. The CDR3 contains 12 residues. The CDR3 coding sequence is TGTGCCAGCAGCTCTTCCCGGGGGGAGCTGTTTTTT. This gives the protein CASSSSRGELFF.

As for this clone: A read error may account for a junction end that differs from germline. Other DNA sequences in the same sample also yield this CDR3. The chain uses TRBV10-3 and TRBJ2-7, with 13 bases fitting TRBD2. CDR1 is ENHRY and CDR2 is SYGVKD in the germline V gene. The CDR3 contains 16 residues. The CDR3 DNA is TGTGCCATCAGTGAGGGGACTAGCGGGACCGGCTACGAGCAGTATTTC. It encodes CAISEGTSGTGYEQYF.

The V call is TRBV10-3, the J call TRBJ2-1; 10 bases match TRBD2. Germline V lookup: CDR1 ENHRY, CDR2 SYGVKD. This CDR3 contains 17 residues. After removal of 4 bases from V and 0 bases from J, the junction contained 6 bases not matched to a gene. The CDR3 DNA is TGTGCCATCAGTGGAACTAGCGGGACCTTCTCCTACAATGAGCAGTTCTTC. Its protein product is CAISGTSGTFSYNEQFF.

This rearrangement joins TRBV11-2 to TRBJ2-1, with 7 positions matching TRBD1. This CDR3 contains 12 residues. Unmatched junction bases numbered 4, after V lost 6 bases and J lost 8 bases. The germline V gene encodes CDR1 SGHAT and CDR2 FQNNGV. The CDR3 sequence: CASRRTGDEQFF. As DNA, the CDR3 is TGTGCCAGCAGACGTACAGGGGATGAGCAGTTCTTC.

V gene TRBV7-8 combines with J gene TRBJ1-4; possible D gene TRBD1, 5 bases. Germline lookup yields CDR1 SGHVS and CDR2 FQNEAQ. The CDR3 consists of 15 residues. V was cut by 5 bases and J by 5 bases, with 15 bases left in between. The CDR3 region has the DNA TGTGCCAGCAGCACCCCGGGGGGGGTAAATGAAAAACTGTTTTTT. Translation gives CASSTPGGVNEKLFF.

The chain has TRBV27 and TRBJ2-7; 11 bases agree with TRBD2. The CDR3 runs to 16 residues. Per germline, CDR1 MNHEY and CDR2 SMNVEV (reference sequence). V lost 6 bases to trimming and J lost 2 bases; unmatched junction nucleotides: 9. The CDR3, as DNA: TGTGCCAGCAGAGTTATAGCGGGAGGGGACCCCTACGAGCAGTACTTC. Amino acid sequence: CASRVIAGGDPYEQYF.

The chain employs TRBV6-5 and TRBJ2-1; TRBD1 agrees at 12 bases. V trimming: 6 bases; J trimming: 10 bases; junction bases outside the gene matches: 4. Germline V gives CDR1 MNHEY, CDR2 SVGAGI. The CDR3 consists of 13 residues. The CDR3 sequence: CASRGQGAREQFF. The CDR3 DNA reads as TGTGCCAGCAGGGGACAGGGGGCGCGGGAGCAGTTCTTC.

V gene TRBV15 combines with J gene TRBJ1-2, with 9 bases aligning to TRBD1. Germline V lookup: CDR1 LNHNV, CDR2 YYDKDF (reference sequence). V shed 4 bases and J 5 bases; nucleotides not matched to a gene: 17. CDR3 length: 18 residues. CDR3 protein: CATSTPPGQGTVGYGYTF. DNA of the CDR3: TGTGCCACCAGCACACCCCCGGGACAGGGAACGGTAGGGTATGGCTACACCTTC.

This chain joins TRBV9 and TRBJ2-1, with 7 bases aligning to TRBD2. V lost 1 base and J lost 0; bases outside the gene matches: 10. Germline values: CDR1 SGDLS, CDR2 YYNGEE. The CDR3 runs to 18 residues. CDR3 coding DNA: TGTGCCAGCAGCGTACTCCCCTCGGGGGGAATCTCCTACAATGAGCAGTTCTTC. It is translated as CASSVLPSGGISYNEQFF.

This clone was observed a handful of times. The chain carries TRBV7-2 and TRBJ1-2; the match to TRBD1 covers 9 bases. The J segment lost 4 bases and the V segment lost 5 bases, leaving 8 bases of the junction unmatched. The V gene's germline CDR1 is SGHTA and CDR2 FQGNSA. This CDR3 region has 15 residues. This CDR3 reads CASSRDRGEGYGYTF. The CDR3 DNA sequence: TGTGCCAGCAGCAGAGACAGGGGGGAAGGCTATGGCTACACCTTC.

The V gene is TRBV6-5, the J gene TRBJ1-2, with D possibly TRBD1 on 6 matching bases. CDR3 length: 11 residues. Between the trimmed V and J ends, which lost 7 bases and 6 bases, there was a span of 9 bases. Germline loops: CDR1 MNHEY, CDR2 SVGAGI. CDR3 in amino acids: CASNRVDGYTF. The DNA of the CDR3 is TGTGCCAGCAACAGGGTGGATGGCTACACCTTC.

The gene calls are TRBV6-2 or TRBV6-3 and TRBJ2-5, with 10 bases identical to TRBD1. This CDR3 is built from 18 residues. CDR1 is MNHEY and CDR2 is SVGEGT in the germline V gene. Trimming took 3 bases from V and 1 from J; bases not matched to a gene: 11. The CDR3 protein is CASSYFHPGQGSQETQYF. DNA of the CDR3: TGTGCCAGCAGTTATTTTCACCCGGGACAGGGGTCCCAAGAGACCCAGTACTTC.

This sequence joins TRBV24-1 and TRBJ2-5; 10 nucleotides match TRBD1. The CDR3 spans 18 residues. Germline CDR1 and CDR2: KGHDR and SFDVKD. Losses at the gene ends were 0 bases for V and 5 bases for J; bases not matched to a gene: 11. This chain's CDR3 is CATSDLSTGTGVRETQYF. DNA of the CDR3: TGTGCCACCAGTGATTTGTCCACCGGGACAGGGGTTCGGGAGACCCAGTACTTC.

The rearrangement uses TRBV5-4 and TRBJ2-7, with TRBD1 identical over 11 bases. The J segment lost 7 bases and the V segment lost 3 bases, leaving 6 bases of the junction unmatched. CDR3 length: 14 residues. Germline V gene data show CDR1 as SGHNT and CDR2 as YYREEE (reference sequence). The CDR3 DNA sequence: TGTGCCAGCAGCTCGGGACAGGGGGGTAGTGAGCAGTACTTC. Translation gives CASSSGQGGSEQYF.

The CDR3 DNA follows: TGTGCCAGCTCACCAAATCCAGGAGGAGGTGAAAAACTGTTTTTT. Amino acids: CASSPNPGGGEKLFF. J is TRBJ1-4 and V is TRBV18; D call uncertain. CDR3 length equals 15 residues. Per germline, CDR1 KGHSH and CDR2 LQKENI. V dropped 2 bases and J dropped 7 bases, with 14 bases sitting between them. Based on the CDR3 plus reference TRBV18 and TRBJ1-4, the full variable domain is NAGVMQNPRHLVRRRGQEARLRCSPMKGHSHVYWYRQLPEEGLKFMVYLQKENIIDESGMPKERFSAEFPKEGPSILRIQQVVRGDSAAYFCASSPNPGGGEKLFFGSGTQLSVL.

DNA for the CDR3: TGCAGTGCTAGTGTGAGGGGGCCCAAAAACATTCAGTACTTC. Translating it yields CSASVRGPKNIQYF. The V call is TRBV20-1, the J call TRBJ2-4; the match to TRBD1 covers 7 bases. The CDR3 length is 14 residues. Unmatched junction bases numbered 4, after V lost 3 bases and J lost 2 bases. Germline lookup yields CDR1 DFQATT and CDR2 SNEGSKA (reference sequence).